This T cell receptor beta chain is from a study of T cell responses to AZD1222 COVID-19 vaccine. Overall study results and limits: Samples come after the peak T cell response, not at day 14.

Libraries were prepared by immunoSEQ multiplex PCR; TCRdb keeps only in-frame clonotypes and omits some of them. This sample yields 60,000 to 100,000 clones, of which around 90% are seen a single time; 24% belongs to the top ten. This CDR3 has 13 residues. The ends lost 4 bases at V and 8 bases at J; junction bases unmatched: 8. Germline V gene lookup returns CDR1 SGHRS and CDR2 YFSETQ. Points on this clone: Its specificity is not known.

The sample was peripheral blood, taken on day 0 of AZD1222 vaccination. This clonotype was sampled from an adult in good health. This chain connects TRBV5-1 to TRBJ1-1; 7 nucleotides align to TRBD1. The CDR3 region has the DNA TGCGCCAGCAGCCCTGGGACAGTGACAGAAGCTTTCTTT. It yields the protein CASSPGTVTEAFF.